This TCR beta chain was captured by sequencing in a study of blood T cell repertoires in COVID-19. In the study overall: COVID-19 samples, acute and convalescent, were from the United States, Italy and Spain. The cDNA or gDNA used as material had been derived from T cells, B-cell-depleted T cells, or PBMCs.

As originally analysed: Nucleated cell number was recorded as an estimate derived from reference gene primer amplification. Sequenced by immunoSEQ multiplex PCR; TCRdb stores in-frame clones only, minus some. Clone size and the V and J calls come from that table; the DNA yielded D and trimming. The table includes about 73,000 clones, about 80% detected once. Unmatched junction bases numbered 10, after V lost 6 bases and J lost 4 bases. The CDR3 is 15 amino acids. The germline gives CDR1 LNHDA, CDR2 SQIVND (reference sequence). This clone was counted between two and nine times. The sequence was obtained from a human donor in a cohort sampled during active COVID-19. The chain carries TRBV19 and TRBJ2-7, with 9 nucleotides matching TRBD1. Sequenced material: peripheral blood. The chain's CDR3 is CASRHSGTGSYEQYF. The CDR3 DNA sequence: TGTGCCAGTAGGCACTCCGGGACAGGGTCGTACGAGCAGTACTTC.